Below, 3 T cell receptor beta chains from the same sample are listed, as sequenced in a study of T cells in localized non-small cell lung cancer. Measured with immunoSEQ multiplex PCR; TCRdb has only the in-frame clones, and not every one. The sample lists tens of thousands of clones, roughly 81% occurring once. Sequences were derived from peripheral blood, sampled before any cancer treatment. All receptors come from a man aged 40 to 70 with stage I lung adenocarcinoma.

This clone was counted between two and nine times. CDR3 loop: CASSPNFDRNTEAFF. CDR3 DNA: TGTGCCAGCTCACCTAACTTCGACAGGAACACTGAAGCTTTCTTT. The genes are TRBV18 and TRBJ1-1, with a tentative D call TRBD1 (5 bases). The CDR3 covers 15 residues. Trimming took off 3 bases at V and 1 base at J, with 12 bases between the two ends. Germline loops: CDR1 KGHSH, CDR2 LQKENI.

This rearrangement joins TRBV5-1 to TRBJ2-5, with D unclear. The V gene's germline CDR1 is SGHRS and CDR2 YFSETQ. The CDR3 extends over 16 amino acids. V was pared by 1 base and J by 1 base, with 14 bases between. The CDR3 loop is CASSLSVTGSQETQYF. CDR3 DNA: TGCGCCAGCAGCTTGTCCGTTACCGGGTCCCAAGAGACCCAGTACTTC. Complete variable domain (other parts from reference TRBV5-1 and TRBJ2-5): KAGVTQTPRYLIKTRGQQVTLSCSPISGHRSVSWYQQTPGQGLQFLFEYFSETQRNKGNFPGRFSGRQFSNSRSEMNVSTLELGDSALYLCASSLSVTGSQETQYFGPGTRLLVL.

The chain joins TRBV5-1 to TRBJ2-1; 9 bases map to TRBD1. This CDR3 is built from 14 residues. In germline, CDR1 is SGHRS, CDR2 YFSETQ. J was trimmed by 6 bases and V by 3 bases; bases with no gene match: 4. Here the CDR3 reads CASSSGQGGNEQFF. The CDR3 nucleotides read TGCGCCAGCAGCTCGGGACAGGGAGGCAATGAGCAGTTCTTC.